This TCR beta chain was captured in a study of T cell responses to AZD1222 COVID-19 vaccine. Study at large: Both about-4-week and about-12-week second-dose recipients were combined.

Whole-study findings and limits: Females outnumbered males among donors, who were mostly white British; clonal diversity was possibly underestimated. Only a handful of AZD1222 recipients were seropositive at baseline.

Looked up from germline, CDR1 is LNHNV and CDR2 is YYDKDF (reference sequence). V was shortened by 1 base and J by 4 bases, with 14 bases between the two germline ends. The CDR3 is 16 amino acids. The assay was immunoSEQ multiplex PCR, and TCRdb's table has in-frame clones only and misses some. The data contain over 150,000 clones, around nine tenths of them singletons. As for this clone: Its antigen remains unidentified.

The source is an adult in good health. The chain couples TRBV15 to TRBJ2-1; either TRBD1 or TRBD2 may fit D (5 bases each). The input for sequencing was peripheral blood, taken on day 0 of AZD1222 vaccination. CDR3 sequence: CATSRVGENEYNEQFF. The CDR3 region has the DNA TGTGCCACCAGCAGAGTGGGGGAGAACGAGTACAATGAGCAGTTCTTC.